This T cell receptor (beta chain) comes out of a study of immune evolution from preneoplasia to lung adenocarcinoma. The study, taken as a whole, reports: T cell clonality was higher in KRAS-mutant than EGFR-mutant or wild-type nodules.

This clone occurred a few times. Its antigen is undetermined. After pathologic assessment, macro-dissection selected premalignant or tumor cells for extraction. The protocol was immunoSEQ multiplex PCR, while the TCRdb copy is restricted to in-frame clones and leaves out a portion. Among about 14,000 clones listed, approximately 85% were seen once. The TCR originated in a donor older than 65 with lung adenocarcinoma. The sample consisted of FFPE lung adenocarcinoma in situ tissue.

The CDR3, as DNA: TGTGCCAGCAATGGGTGGATGAACACTGAAGCTTTCTTT. This translates into CASNGWMNTEAFF. The chain has TRBV28 and TRBJ1-1, with D unclear. V was cut by 7 bases and J by 0 bases, with 9 bases left in between. The V gene's germline CDR1 is MDHEN and CDR2 SYDVKM. This CDR3 region has 13 residues.